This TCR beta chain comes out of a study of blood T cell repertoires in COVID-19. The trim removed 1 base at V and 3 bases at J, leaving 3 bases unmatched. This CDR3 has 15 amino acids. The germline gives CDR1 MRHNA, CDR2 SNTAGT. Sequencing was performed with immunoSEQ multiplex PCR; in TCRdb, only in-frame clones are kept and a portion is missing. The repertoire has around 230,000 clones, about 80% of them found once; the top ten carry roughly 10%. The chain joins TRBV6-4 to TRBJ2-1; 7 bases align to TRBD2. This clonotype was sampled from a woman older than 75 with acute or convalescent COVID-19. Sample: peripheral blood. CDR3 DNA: TGTGCCAGCAGTGACTTGGGGGGGGGCTACAATGAGCAGTTCTTC. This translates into CASSDLGGGYNEQFF.